A single sample is the source of the 20 T cell receptor beta chains below, sequenced in a study of PD-1 blockade in classical Hodgkin lymphoma. Noted time point: newly diagnosed, previously untreated cHL patient sample. Starting with thawed PBMCs, CD4+ T cells were purified by magnetic negative selection. The data were produced by immunoSEQ multiplex PCR, yet TCRdb's version contains in-frame clones alone and is incomplete. There are around 29,000 clones in the sample; roughly 90% occur only once, and about 0.32% lies in the top ten. Specimen: CD4+ T cells from blood. The receptor source for this set is a human donor with classical Hodgkin lymphoma.

The genes are TRBV27 and TRBJ2-5; weak D call: TRBD2 (6 bases). Deletions cut 9 bases from V and 7 bases from J, with 6 bases between. The CDR3 is 9 amino acids. Germline assignment: CDR1 MNHEY and CDR2 SMNVEV (reference sequence). The CDR3 sequence is CARGGTQYF. The DNA for the CDR3 is TGTGCCAGGGGGGGGACCCAGTACTTC.

The chain uses TRBV19 and TRBJ2-1, with unresolved D. Germline V CDR1 and CDR2: LNHDA, SQIVND (reference sequence). This CDR3 is 16 amino acids long. Trimming shortened V by 3 bases and J by 2 bases, and 14 bases separated the two germline ends. The CDR3 DNA reads as TGTGCCAGTAGTATTGATGGCGGATACCCCTACAATGAGCAGTTCTTC. Translating it yields CASSIDGGYPYNEQFF.

V and J are TRBV7-2 and TRBJ1-1, with D possibly TRBD1 on 6 matching bases. Germline CDR1 is SGHTA and CDR2 is FQGNSA. This CDR3 contains 14 residues. The germline V and J ends were trimmed by 5 bases and 2 bases, with 12 bases remaining between them. CDR3 in DNA: TGTGCCAGCAGCATAGGACAGCAAAACACTGAAGCTTTCTTT. Protein product: CASSIGQQNTEAFF.

The chain couples TRBV4-1 to TRBJ2-1, with TRBD1 matching 8 bases. V was clipped by 9 bases and J by 8 bases; unmatched bases: 24. The length of the CDR3 is 18 residues. Germline lookup yields CDR1 MGHRA and CDR2 YSYEKL. The CDR3: CARTPDRGLKDGLDEQFF. The DNA for the CDR3 is TGCGCCAGAACTCCTGACAGGGGCCTCAAGGATGGACTTGATGAGCAGTTCTTC.

This chain joins TRBV28 and TRBJ2-2, with D possibly TRBD1 on 6 matching bases. The CDR3 runs 17 residues. Germline values: CDR1 MDHEN, CDR2 SYDVKM. Trimming pared 5 bases from V and 2 bases from J, leaving 18 bases between. The CDR3 here is CASSRSRRGINTGELFF. The CDR3 nucleotides are TGTGCCAGCAGTCGATCCCGCAGGGGAATAAACACCGGGGAGCTGTTTTTT.

The chain uses TRBV6-5 and TRBJ1-2; D unresolved. CDR3 length: 13 residues. The V end was cut by 5 bases, the J end by 5 bases, with 12 bases between. Germline assignment: CDR1 MNHEY and CDR2 SVGAGI. DNA for the CDR3: TGTGCCAGCAGTATGGACGGAAATTATGGCTACACCTTC. Amino acid sequence: CASSMDGNYGYTF.

The J gene is TRBJ1-4, the V gene TRBV5-1; D remains ambiguous. Germline CDR1 reads SGHRS; CDR2 reads YFSETQ. This CDR3 has 15 amino acids. With 0 bases removed from V and 8 bases from J, the gap between germline ends came to 14 bases. CDR3 amino acids: CASSLAYRAEEKLFF. The CDR3 coding sequence is TGCGCCAGCAGCTTGGCCTATAGGGCCGAAGAAAAACTGTTTTTT.

The sample holds one count of this clone. J is TRBJ2-1 and V is TRBV11-1, with no clear D. Germline V gene sequence: CDR1 SGHAT, CDR2 FQDESV (reference sequence). Trimming stripped 5 bases from V and 9 bases from J, with 14 bases between. This CDR3 comprises 13 residues. The CDR3 loop reads CASSAWFRSEQFF. The CDR3 region has the DNA TGTGCCAGCAGCGCCTGGTTTCGAAGTGAGCAGTTCTTC.

J is TRBJ1-5 and V is TRBV28; no reliable D call. CDR1 and CDR2 (germline): MDHEN, SYDVKM. The CDR3 totals 10 residues. The ends were cut back, 10 bases at V and 3 bases at J, with 4 bases in the middle. The CDR3 region is CATNNQPQHF. CDR3 coding DNA: TGTGCCACCAACAATCAGCCCCAGCATTTT.

The J gene is TRBJ2-3, the V gene TRBV10-1; no clear D. This CDR3 has 13 amino acids. From germline, CDR1 is WNHNN and CDR2 SYGVQD (reference sequence). The ends were cut back, 4 bases at V and 3 bases at J, with 8 bases in the middle. CDR3 sequence (DNA): TGCGCCAGCAGTGGCCAGCTTACAGATACGCAGTATTTT. This gives the protein CASSGQLTDTQYF.

This rearrangement joins TRBV9 to TRBJ2-1; D is undetermined. The CDR3 consists of 13 residues. Germline V gene lookup returns CDR1 SGDLS and CDR2 YYNGEE. With 7 bases removed from V and 5 bases from J, the gap between germline ends came to 13 bases. CDR3 amino acids: CASSPVGNNEQFF. CDR3 in DNA: TGTGCCAGCTCCCCTGTAGGTAACAATGAGCAGTTCTTC.

V and J are TRBV19 and TRBJ2-3, with D hard to call. Germline V gene sequence: CDR1 LNHDA, CDR2 SQIVND (reference sequence). The V end was cut by 4 bases, the J end by 2 bases, with 1 base between. The CDR3 is 11 amino acids. The CDR3 spells CASSNTDTQYF. The CDR3 DNA is TGTGCCAGTAGTAACACAGATACGCAGTATTTT.

The chain links TRBV19 to TRBJ2-1; TRBD2 matches at 12 bases. The J segment lost 1 base and the V segment lost 5 bases, leaving 6 bases of the junction unmatched. The CDR3 is 17 residues long. CDR1 and CDR2 (germline): LNHDA, SQIVND (reference sequence). This CDR3 is CASSSPGTSGSYNEQFF. CDR3 bases: TGTGCCAGTAGTTCTCCCGGGACTAGCGGGTCCTACAATGAGCAGTTCTTC.

The chain's CDR3 is CASRRGGGDTEAFF. The CDR3 DNA follows: TGCGCCAGCCGCCGCGGGGGAGGGGACACTGAAGCTTTCTTT. The genes are TRBV5-1 and TRBJ1-1; D is perhaps TRBD1 (5 bases). CDR1 is SGHRS and CDR2 is YFSETQ in the germline V gene. This CDR3 contains 14 residues. V lost 7 bases, J lost 3 bases, and 16 bases lay in between.

The V gene is TRBV28, the J gene TRBJ2-7, with 13 bases fitting TRBD2. There are 15 residues in the CDR3. Per the germline V gene, CDR1 is MDHEN and CDR2 is SYDVKM. Trimming took 6 bases from V and 4 from J; bases not matched to a gene: 6. The CDR3 sequence: CASSRWTSGSYEQYF. In DNA form, the CDR3 reads TGTGCCAGCAGCCGATGGACTAGCGGGAGTTACGAGCAGTACTTC.

This clone came up once. This chain links TRBV7-2 with TRBJ2-7; 12 bases fit TRBD1. This CDR3 contains 17 residues. V lost 6 bases and J lost 4; bases outside the gene matches: 13. Germline V lookup: CDR1 SGHTA, CDR2 FQGNSA. This CDR3 reads CASRGSHGTGGMYEQYF. The CDR3 DNA follows: TGTGCCAGCAGAGGCTCGCATGGGACAGGGGGCATGTACGAGCAGTACTTC.

V gene TRBV7-2 combines with J gene TRBJ2-3, with TRBD2 matching over 11 bases. J was trimmed by 4 bases and V by 6 bases; bases with no gene match: 12. Germline CDR1 reads SGHTA; CDR2 reads FQGNSA. This CDR3 contains 17 residues. In DNA, the CDR3 is TGTGCCAGCAGTTCCCGAGTAGCGGGAGGGGGCGCAGATACGCAGTATTTT. It is translated as CASSSRVAGGGADTQYF.

In its sample, this clone was seen a few times. This sequence joins TRBV19 and TRBJ1-1, with D unresolved. Germline V gene data show CDR1 as LNHDA and CDR2 as SQIVND (reference sequence). The V and J ends lost 4 bases and 1 base respectively, with 7 bases between them. This CDR3 has 13 residues. Here the CDR3 DNA reads TGTGCCAGTAGTAATTCCAAGAACACTGAAGCTTTCTTT. As protein: CASSNSKNTEAFF.

The CDR3 sequence: CASKATSGTDTQYF. For the CDR3, the DNA is TGTGCCAGCAAGGCGACTAGCGGGACGGATACGCAGTATTTT. The chain carries TRBV6-1 and TRBJ2-3; 11 positions match TRBD2. With 7 bases clipped from V and 6 bases from J, the junction kept 6 bases outside the gene matches. CDR3 length equals 14 residues. Germline V lookup: CDR1 MNHNS, CDR2 SASEGT.

The gene calls are TRBV7-2 and TRBJ2-3; 9 positions match TRBD2. This CDR3 region has 15 residues. In germline, CDR1 is SGHTA, CDR2 FQGNSA. V shed 0 bases, J shed 6 bases, and the junction held 4 bases outside the gene matches. CDR3 DNA: TGTGCCAGCAGCTTAGCGCTAGCGGGACGGGATACGCAGTATTTT. As protein: CASSLALAGRDTQYF.